The rows below give T cell receptor beta chains drawn from one sample of a study of T cells after yellow fever vaccination. TCRdb reprocessed the 5' RACE reads with MiXCR, giving one entry per CDR3 protein. The sample contains some 350,000 distinct CDR3 sequences, approximately 4% of which appear only once. The sample was PBMCs, taken 5 days after the yellow fever booster vaccination. These receptors came from a man aged 18 to 29 who received the YFV17D yellow fever vaccine. Each CDR3 is given with its conserved first and last residue. D genes are given only for firm matches. Not all rows give a size; the values are once, few, many and, for expanded clones, a class.

d_call	clone_size	j_call	v_call	cdr3_aa	cdr3_nt
TRBD1	.	TRBJ1-2	TRBV10-3	CAISESNRGQLYGYTF	TGTGCCATCAGTGAGTCTAACAGGGGGCAATTATATGGCTACACCTTC
.	few	TRBJ2-2	TRBV5-4	CATRAAGELFF	TGTGCCACCAGGGCAGCCGGGGAGCTGTTTTTT
.	many	TRBJ2-1	TRBV7-2	CASSLGGPRAPGDEQFF	TGTGCCAGCAGCTTAGGGGGCCCCCGGGCCCCGGGAGATGAGCAGTTCTTC
.	few	TRBJ2-4	TRBV20-1	CSSEGGAKNIQYF	TGCAGTTCGGAGGGGGGGGCCAAAAACATTCAGTACTTC
.	many	TRBJ2-5	TRBV5-1	CASSLVSTQETQYF	TGCGCCAGCAGCTTGGTTTCCACACAAGAGACCCAGTACTTC
.	.	TRBJ2-1	TRBV12-3/TRBV12-4	CASTDPTGWNEQFF	TGTGCCAGCACCGATCCGACAGGTTGGAATGAGCAGTTCTTC
TRBD1	.	TRBJ2-2	TRBV5-4	CASSPGTENTGELFF	TGTGCCAGCAGCCCAGGGACAGAGAACACCGGGGAGCTGTTTTTT
TRBD2	many	TRBJ2-5	TRBV9	CASSISSGQETQYF	TGTGCCAGCAGTATCTCTAGCGGCCAAGAGACCCAGTACTTC
TRBD1	many	TRBJ2-4	TRBV18	CASSTGDGNIQYF	TGTGCCAGCTCCACAGGGGATGGAAACATTCAGTACTTC
.	few	TRBJ2-5	TRBV6-5	CASSYGSPLRRETQYF	TGTGCCAGCAGTTACGGGTCCCCATTGCGGCGAGAGACCCAGTACTTC
.	few	TRBJ2-7	TRBV12-5	CASGSPSRPYEQYF	TGTGCTAGTGGTTCGCCCTCGAGGCCCTACGAGCAGTACTTC
.	many	TRBJ1-6	TRBV7-2	CASSFGGDWSPLHF	TGTGCCAGCAGCTTCGGGGGGGATTGGTCACCCCTCCACTTT
TRBD2	many	TRBJ2-1	TRBV7-2	CASSFSSGGWDEQFF	TGTGCCAGCAGCTTTTCTAGCGGGGGTTGGGATGAGCAGTTCTTC
TRBD1	few	TRBJ1-5	TRBV12-3/TRBV12-4	CASSKDRQGEAPQHF	TGTGCCAGCAGTAAGGATCGACAGGGTGAGGCGCCCCAGCATTTT
.	many	TRBJ1-6	TRBV12-3/TRBV12-4	CASSLGDGNSPLHF	TGTGCCAGCAGTTTAGGGGACGGAAATTCACCCCTCCACTTT